This T cell receptor (beta chain) was recorded in a study of cytomegalovirus exposure and HLA in healthy donors (dated by TCRdb to about 2017). Regarding the research as a whole: According to an earlier analysis of a few hundred of the donors, some 180 million T cells yielded over 90 million unique TCR beta sequences and more than 250 Gb of sequence data. A later analysis re-analyzed previously published TCR beta repertoires from 600 to 850 donors and added high-resolution HLA genotyping to study TCR occurrence patterns. In addition to the first cohort of about 650 subjects, a separate validation cohort of approximately 130 different subjects was used. HLA typing included class I and class II loci at four-digit resolution. The number of donors typed differed by locus, with roughly 620-630 for A, B, C, DRB1 and DQB1, over 500 for DQA1, 600 to 610 for DPA1, and some 450 for DPB1. Donor age, sex, ethnicity and CMV serostatus were compiled alongside the repertoire data. An earlier analysis of about 600 of the donors used high-throughput TCR beta sequencing to judge whether each TCR beta V gene segment behaved as functional or pseudogenic. The study combined high-throughput TCR immunosequencing, statistical association of individual TCRs with disease status, and machine learning to predict cytomegalovirus infection status. Of the 398 genotyped donors, roughly 80% fell in the genetic ancestry cluster associated with self-reported Caucasian donors. Roughly 5 DR-DQ haplotypes were handled as single units for association and clustering, since linkage in the cohort was strong. A later genetic analysis used genome-wide SNP genotypes for 398 of the 666 donors, treating that subset as a discovery cohort. Among a few hundred genotyped donors of the cohort, an average of 235,054 unique TCR beta nucleotide sequences were sequenced per donor, roughly 18% of them non-productive. Rather than using new phenotypic data, the later analysis identified candidate immune exposures from TCR beta sequences and from how often those sequences occurred across donors. All discovery cohort repertoires had been generated using a single sequencing platform. The T cell repertoires of some 670 subjects were profiled by immunosequencing and related to cytomegalovirus serostatus. An early release covering over 500 HLA-typed donors comprised about 290 gigabases of sequencing data and roughly 86 million unique TCR sequences. The aim of the study was to test whether cataloging public T cell receptors could identify signatures of past pathogen exposure.

Library preparation was by the immunoSEQ multiplex PCR assay. The multiplex PCR relied on a mix of 60 forward primers for TCR Vbeta segments and 13 reverse primers for TCR Jbeta segments. The CDR3 region of rearranged TCR beta genes was amplified from genomic DNA by a multiplex PCR assay. The amplified TCR beta libraries were sequenced on the Illumina HiSeq System as 87-base-pair reads. The study's own analysis went as follows. Across the 600 to 700 repertoires, a later analysis counted some 81 million unique TCR beta chains, roughly 11 million of which were shared by at least two donors. Raw reads were error-corrected and collapsed into unique sequences by a nearest-neighbor algorithm in which closely related sequences were merged to remove PCR and sequencing errors. To assign V, D and J gene segments, CDR3 sequences were aligned to IMGT reference sequences. For a sequence to be retained, a match of at least six nucleotides to both a V gene segment and a J gene segment was required. Rearrangements were called productive when the CDR3 lacked stop codons and stayed in frame with V and J; all others were non-productive. Following IMGT convention, CDR3 was defined as the stretch from the second conserved V-encoded cysteine up to the conserved J-encoded phenylalanine. In an earlier analysis of more than 550 of the donors, sequences lacking an unambiguous match to a single V gene segment were excluded. In an earlier analysis of around 600 of the donors, V segments were called functional above 56.7% productive rearrangements and were called segregating when the between-donor standard deviation exceeded 5%. To diagnose cytomegalovirus status from the catalog of TCR beta chain sequences, a statistical classification framework was built. A later analysis assigned V and J genes by comparing TCR nucleotide sequences with IMGT/GENE-DB human TR gene sequences. A later analysis assigned CDR3 sequences and most-parsimonious VDJ recombination scenarios with the TCRdist pipeline. In a later analysis, each TCR beta chain was defined by its CDR3 amino acid sequence together with its V-gene family, and reads lacking a unique V-gene family were excluded. As a way to deal with suspected cross-contamination and a sequencing artifact, a later analysis dropped roughly 620 nucleotide sequences that were highly shared and had low generation probability. In a later analysis, a clonal expansion index was calculated for each public chain from normalized within-repertoire ranks of inferred template counts. In a later analysis, generation probabilities were computed using a VDJ recombination model fitted to out-of-frame rearrangements, and the results were checked against IGoR. In a later analysis, TCR-TCR, TCR-HLA and TCR-CMV co-occurrence was scored with hypergeometric tests, and a repertoire-size bias correction was applied to TCR pairs. To estimate false discovery rates, a later analysis permuted the HLA or CMV assignments 20 times. In a later analysis, co-occurring TCRs were grouped with DBSCAN, and TCRdist sequence similarity was added when clustering was performed within HLA-allele-positive subsets. For co-occurrence clustering, repertoires with fewer than 30,000 or more than 120,000 public chains were excluded, along with roughly 5 repertoires with anomalous nucleotide sharing. The clones in this table, taken by TCRdb from immuneACCESS, are in-frame only. Not every clone is retained; where verified, under half of the shortfall comes from an unresolved V gene, and the cause of the rest is unknown. The V and J calls and clone size are taken from that table; D and trimming were inferred from the DNA. Recorded for this sample are about 140,000 clones; 70% to 90% of them occurred a single time. About 2.5% of the sample goes to the ten largest clones.

General findings and caveats noted by the study authors: A later analysis associated 15,000 to 20,000 TCR beta sequences with specific HLA alleles at a false discovery rate of 0.05. According to a later analysis, parvovirus B19, influenza, CMV and Epstein-Barr virus appeared linked to several top co-occurrence clusters. Most TCR sequences were observed very rarely across donors, whereas some public TCRs were present in many individuals. Most CMV-associated TCR beta chains appeared to be HLA-restricted in a later analysis, and the HLA associations seemed to be driven largely by CMV exposure. The sequencing pipeline was judged likely to have produced a cluster of highly shared sequence variants as a technical artifact. A later genetic analysis reported fewer N-insertions in productive TCRs among donors in an Asian-associated ancestry cluster than the approximately 700-donor mean. Because some donors lacked HLA typing at each locus, the association tests relied only on the typed subset. When HLA alleles, especially DR and DQ, strongly co-occurred, TCR associations were difficult to assign to individual alleles. The 87-base-pair reads could not distinguish some IMGT-functional V segments, including TRBV6-2 and TRBV6-3, so those segments were excluded. Cytomegalovirus status was reported to be diagnosed by the classifier with high specificity and sensitivity in both the original and validation cohorts. It was suggested by the authors that the approach could potentially be generalized to other disease states and immunological phenotypes. Broadly in line with IMGT annotations, most TCR beta V segments showed up in productive rearrangements about 87% or about 30% of the time in an earlier analysis of around 600 of the donors. According to a later analysis, TCR association rates differed among HLA loci, with DRB1 alleles showing the most associated TCRs and HLA-C alleles showing the fewest. The only immune exposure information available for the cohort was CMV serostatus. Compared with equally common non-associated chains, HLA-associated TCR beta chains in a later analysis were more clonally expanded and had lower generation probabilities. An association between a missense DCLRE1C variant and V-gene and J-gene trimming of TCR beta chains was found in a later genetic analysis and replicated in an independent cohort. In the study, approximately 160 TCR beta chains were listed as associated with cytomegalovirus. Sequencing depth was assumed to be roughly uniform across donors in the presence/absence analyses, though that assumption may not hold. A further reported finding was that TCR beta sequences accurately predicted the HLA-A and HLA-B alleles for most subjects in the first cohort. Only TCR beta chains were sequenced in this cohort, and the absence of alpha or paired-chain data limited detectable features. Over 15 rarely observed V segments, including chromosome 9 orphons, were excluded from the earlier analysis of about 610 of the donors because counts were too low. In vitro tests confirmed that a few of the cytomegalovirus-associated TCR beta chains recognize cytomegalovirus antigens. Correlated functional status among segregating V segments might reflect linkage disequilibrium, but an unknown experimental factor could not be ruled out.

About this clone itself: Its antigen has not been determined. No quality values exist for individual bases; no much larger clone is one base distant.

The germline V gene encodes CDR1 SGHNT and CDR2 YENEEA. Germline trimming: 1 base from V, 5 bases from J; junction bases outside gene matches: 11. Including the terminal cysteine and phenylalanine, the CDR3 comprises 17 residues. Just the 51-base CDR3 DNA is kept, in frame starting at base 1. The cohort comprised around 700 healthy bone marrow donors. All cohort members were sampled while nominally healthy, although unrecorded immune exposures were likely present. The donor tested CMV seronegative, placing the donor among the 350 to 400 seronegative members of the cohort. A peripheral blood sample was collected from each donor, and TCR beta sequencing was performed on peripheral blood mononuclear cells. The Qiagen DNeasy Blood Extraction Kit was used to extract genomic DNA from the blood cell samples.

Sequenced sample: PBMCs. The sequence was obtained from a man aged 50-59 years in good health and CMV-seronegative. This chain joins TRBV11-3 to TRBJ2-3, with 8 bases in between that match TRBD1. The CDR3 in this case is CASSLGLGRGQGDTQYF. DNA sequence: TGTGCCAGCAGCTTAGGTCTGGGCAGGGGGCAGGGAGATACGCAGTATTTT.